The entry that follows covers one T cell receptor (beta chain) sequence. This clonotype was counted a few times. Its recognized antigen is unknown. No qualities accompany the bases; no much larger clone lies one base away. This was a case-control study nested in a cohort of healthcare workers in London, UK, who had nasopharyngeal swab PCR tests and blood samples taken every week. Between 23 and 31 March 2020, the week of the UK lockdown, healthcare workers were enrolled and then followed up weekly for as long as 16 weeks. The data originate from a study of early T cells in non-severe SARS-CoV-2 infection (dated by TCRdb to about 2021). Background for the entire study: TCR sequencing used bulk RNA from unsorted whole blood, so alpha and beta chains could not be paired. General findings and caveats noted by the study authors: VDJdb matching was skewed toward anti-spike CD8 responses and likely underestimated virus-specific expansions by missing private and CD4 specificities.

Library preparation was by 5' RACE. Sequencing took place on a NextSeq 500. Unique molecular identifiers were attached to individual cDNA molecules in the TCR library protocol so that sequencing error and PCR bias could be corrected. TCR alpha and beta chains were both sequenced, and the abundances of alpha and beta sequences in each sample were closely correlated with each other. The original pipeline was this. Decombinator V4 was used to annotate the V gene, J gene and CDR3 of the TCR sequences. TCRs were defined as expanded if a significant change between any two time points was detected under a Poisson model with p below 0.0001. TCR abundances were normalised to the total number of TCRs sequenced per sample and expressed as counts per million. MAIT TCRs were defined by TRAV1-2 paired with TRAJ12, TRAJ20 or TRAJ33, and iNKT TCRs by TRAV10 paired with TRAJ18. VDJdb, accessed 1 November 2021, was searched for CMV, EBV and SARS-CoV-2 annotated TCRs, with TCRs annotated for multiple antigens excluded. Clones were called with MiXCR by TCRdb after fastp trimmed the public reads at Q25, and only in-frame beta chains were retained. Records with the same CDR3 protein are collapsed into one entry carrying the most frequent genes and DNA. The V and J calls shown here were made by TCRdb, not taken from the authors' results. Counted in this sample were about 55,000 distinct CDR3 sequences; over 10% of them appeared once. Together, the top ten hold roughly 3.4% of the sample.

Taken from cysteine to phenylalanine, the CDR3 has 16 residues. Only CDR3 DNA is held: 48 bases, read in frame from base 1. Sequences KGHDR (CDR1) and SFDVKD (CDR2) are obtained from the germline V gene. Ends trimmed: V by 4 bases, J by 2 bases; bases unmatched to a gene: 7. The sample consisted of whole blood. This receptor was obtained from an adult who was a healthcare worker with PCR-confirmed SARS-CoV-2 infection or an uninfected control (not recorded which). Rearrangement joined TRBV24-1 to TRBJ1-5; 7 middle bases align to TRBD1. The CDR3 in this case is CATSESDRSGNQPQHF. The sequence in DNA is TGTGCCACCAGTGAATCGGACAGGTCGGGCAATCAGCCCCAGCATTTT.